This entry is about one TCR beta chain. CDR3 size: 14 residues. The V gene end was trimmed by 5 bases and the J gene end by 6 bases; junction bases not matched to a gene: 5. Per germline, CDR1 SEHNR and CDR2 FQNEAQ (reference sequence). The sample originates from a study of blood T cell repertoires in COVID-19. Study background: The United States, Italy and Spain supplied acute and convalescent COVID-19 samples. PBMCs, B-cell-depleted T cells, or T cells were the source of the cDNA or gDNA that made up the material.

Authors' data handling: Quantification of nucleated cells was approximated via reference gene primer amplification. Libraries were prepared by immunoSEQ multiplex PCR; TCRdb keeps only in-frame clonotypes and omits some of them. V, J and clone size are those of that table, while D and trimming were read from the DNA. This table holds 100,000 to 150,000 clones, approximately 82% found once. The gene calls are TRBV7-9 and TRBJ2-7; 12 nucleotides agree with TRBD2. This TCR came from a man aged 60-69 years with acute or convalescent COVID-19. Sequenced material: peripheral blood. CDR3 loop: CASSDRLAGAEQYF. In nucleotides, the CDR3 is TGTGCCAGCAGCGACCGACTAGCGGGAGCCGAGCAGTACTTC.